The present T cell receptor beta chain was sequenced within a study of neoadjuvant anti-PD-1 for oral cavity cancer. Findings and limits, study-wide: Higher pretreatment blood Treg/Th17 ratios correlated with higher pretreatment blood and lower post-treatment tumor TCRbeta clonality.

The CDR3 runs to 15 residues. Losses at the gene ends were 6 bases for V and 6 bases for J; bases not matched to a gene: 10. CDR1 is ENHRY and CDR2 is SYGVKD in the germline V gene. Clones were read by immunoSEQ multiplex PCR, and TCRdb kept only the in-frame ones, dropping some. The top ten hold approximately 3.3% of the sample, which has around 6,900 clones, 74% seen once. The patients had HPV-negative, locally advanced oral cavity squamous cell carcinoma. A note on this clone: Its target is not known.

V is TRBV10-3 and J is TRBJ1-5, with 8 bases identical to TRBD1. The material was PBMCs, obtained before nivolumab (anti-PD-1) treatment. The receptor's source is a person aged 40 to 85 with oral cavity squamous cell carcinoma. In DNA, the CDR3 is TGTGCCATCAGCGCAGGGGGCGTTAGCGGTCAGCCCCAGCATTTT. Its translation: CAISAGGVSGQPQHF.